This is a list of T cell receptor beta chains from one sample in a study of blood T cell repertoires in COVID-19. Measured with immunoSEQ multiplex PCR; TCRdb has only the in-frame clones, and not every one. This table has some 200,000 clones, around 82% appearing once. Material: PBMCs or T cells enriched from blood (not recorded which). The receptors shown here come from a middle-aged man who had recovered from COVID-19. Each CDR3 is given without its conserved first and last residue.

v_gene: TRBV24-1
j_gene: TRBJ1-5
CDR3aa: ATSGGVSNQPQH

v_gene: TRBV11-2
j_gene: TRBJ2-3
CDR3aa: ASSFGSGHSTDTQY

v_gene: TRBV3-1/TRBV3-2
j_gene: TRBJ2-5
CDR3aa: ASSLTSGKETQY

v_gene: TRBV7-9
j_gene: TRBJ2-7
CDR3aa: ASSSAAGTGNYEQY

v_gene: TRBV5-5
j_gene: TRBJ1-1
CDR3aa: ASSFRSPGATNTEAF

v_gene: TRBV6-5
j_gene: TRBJ2-7
CDR3aa: ASSGRTGYYEQY

v_gene: TRBV30
j_gene: TRBJ1-4
CDR3aa: AWSTPTGGNEKLF

v_gene: TRBV18
j_gene: TRBJ2-7
CDR3aa: ASSPPDFSYEQY

v_gene: TRBV18
j_gene: TRBJ2-1
CDR3aa: ASSPRQGAYNEQF

v_gene: TRBV6-6
j_gene: TRBJ1-2
CDR3aa: ATRTGEGYGYT

v_gene: TRBV5-1
j_gene: TRBJ2-2
CDR3aa: ASSFSGGNTGELF

v_gene: TRBV5-1
j_gene: TRBJ2-1
CDR3aa: ASSSPPNRWSSYNEQF

v_gene: TRBV6-1
j_gene: TRBJ1-5
CDR3aa: ASSEAAGIGQPQH

v_gene: TRBV5-6
j_gene: TRBJ1-1
CDR3aa: ASSFDDRVTEAF

v_gene: TRBV9
j_gene: TRBJ2-1
CDR3aa: ASTPQQGNYNEQF

v_gene: TRBV5-5
j_gene: TRBJ1-6
CDR3aa: ASSLGLVRGHNSPLH